This record covers a single T cell receptor (beta chain). Its antigen remains unknown. This entry comes from a study of T cell repertoires in cytomegalovirus infection. The overall study: CMV epitopes used comprised recently identified HLA-C-restricted ones and well-studied HLA-B-restricted ones. Both CMV infection and a matching HLA type were indicated by public TCR beta signatures. Study results and limitations: Predominance within the ex vivo response was attributable to HLA-C-restricted CMV-specific TCR beta clonotypes. Accumulated public TCR beta family frequency recognized individuals carrying CMV together with the relevant HLA.

The germline V gene encodes CDR1 SGDLS and CDR2 YYNGEE. V lost 4 bases, J lost 2 bases, and 7 bases stayed unmatched. There are 15 residues in the CDR3. MiXCR, applied by TCRdb to the reads, yields one record per CDR3 protein. The sample has 450,000 to 600,000 distinct CDR3 sequences; 33% are singletons. The clonotype originates from a human donor in good health (CMV status not recorded). Some clones in this sample may be carry-over from other donors' samples. V is TRBV9 and J is TRBJ2-7, with 9 bases lining up with TRBD1. The source material was cultured PBMCs, sampled from culture after CMV antigen stimulation. The chain's CDR3 is CASSPKTGGAYEQYF. The CDR3 DNA reads as TGTGCCAGCAGCCCAAAGACAGGGGGGGCCTACGAGCAGTACTTC.